One sample yielded the 22 T cell receptor beta chains listed below, sequenced in a study of cytomegalovirus exposure and HLA in healthy donors. 60 Vbeta and 13 Jbeta primers were used in PCR. Measured with immunoSEQ multiplex PCR; TCRdb has only the in-frame clones, and not every one. The table has about 73,000 clones, roughly 71% seen once. Sequencing was done on a sample of PBMCs. These TCRs come from a man between 65 and 85 years old in good health and CMV-seronegative.

The V call is TRBV5-1, the J call TRBJ2-5; D perhaps matches TRBD2 (5 bases). V lost 6 bases and J lost 3, with 15 bases in between. Germline CDR1 and CDR2: SGHRS and YFSETQ. The CDR3 is made up of 14 amino acids. CDR3 residues: CASTLVPGKETQYF. The DNA of the CDR3 is TGCGCCAGCACCCTGGTTCCGGGAAAAGAGACCCAGTACTTC.

A single count supports this clone. This sequence joins TRBV7-6 and TRBJ2-1; 7 bases are a match to TRBD2. Germline V gene sequence: CDR1 SGHVS, CDR2 FNYEAQ. This CDR3 comprises 17 residues. The trim removed 5 bases at V and 2 bases at J, leaving 12 bases unmatched. CDR3 protein: CASSPYGGSGPYNEQFF. The CDR3 DNA reads as TGTGCCAGCAGCCCCTACGGCGGGAGTGGGCCCTACAATGAGCAGTTCTTC.

The chain recombines TRBV29-1 with TRBJ1-4; 8 bases align to TRBD1. V was clipped by 4 bases and J by 5 bases; unmatched bases: 3. This CDR3 has 13 amino acids. Germline-derived CDR1 and CDR2 are SQVTM and ANQGSEA. The CDR3: CSVGPGGNEKLFF. The CDR3 DNA is TGCAGCGTTGGCCCAGGGGGCAATGAAAAACTGTTTTTT. The whole variable domain, remainder taken from reference TRBV29-1 and TRBJ1-4, is SAVISQKPSRDICQRGTSLTIQCQVDSQVTMMFWYRQQPGQSLTLIATANQGSEATYESGFVIDKFPISRPNLTFSTLTVSNMSPEDSSIYLCSVGPGGNEKLFFGSGTQLSVL.

This clone was seen a single time. The rearrangement uses TRBV4-1 and TRBJ2-5; D is uncertain. Germline V CDR1 and CDR2: MGHRA, YSYEKL. The CDR3 length is 14 residues. V lost 4 bases and J lost 1, with 10 bases in between. The CDR3 loop is CASSPDPGQETQYF. As DNA, the CDR3 is TGCGCCAGCAGCCCTGACCCGGGCCAAGAGACCCAGTACTTC.

The chain employs TRBV28 and TRBJ1-2; no firm D call. Between the trimmed V and J ends, which lost 3 bases and 1 base, there was a span of 9 bases. The CDR3 totals 14 residues. Looked up from germline, CDR1 is MDHEN and CDR2 is SYDVKM. The CDR3 DNA is TGTGCCAGCAGTTTTTCTGCGGGTAACTATGGCTACACCTTC. It is translated as CASSFSAGNYGYTF.

The chain combines TRBV30 with TRBJ1-2, with 9 bases matching TRBD1. Trimming at V came to 5 bases and at J to 4 bases, leaving 11 bases not matched to a gene. Germline CDR1 GTSNPN, CDR2 SVGIG (reference sequence). The length of the CDR3 is 15 residues. CDR3 residues: CAWRADRGESYGYTF. The CDR3 DNA follows: TGTGCCTGGCGGGCCGACAGGGGGGAGAGCTATGGCTACACCTTC.

The chain joins TRBV7-2 to TRBJ2-2; 7 bases line up with TRBD2. Germline assignment: CDR1 SGHTA and CDR2 FQGNSA. V trimming: 1 base; J trimming: 1 base; junction bases outside the gene matches: 3. This CDR3 comprises 16 residues. The CDR3 is CASSLGTGGNTGELFF. DNA of the CDR3: TGTGCCAGCAGCTTAGGTACGGGAGGGAACACCGGGGAGCTGTTTTTT.

The V call is TRBV4-3, the J call TRBJ1-5, with D perhaps matching TRBD1 (5 bases). In germline, CDR1 is LGHNA, CDR2 YSLEER. The CDR3 has 15 amino acids. The V end was cut by 0 bases, the J end by 1 base, with 7 bases between. CDR3 sequence reads: CASSQEWGSNQPQHF. CDR3 bases: TGCGCCAGCAGCCAAGAATGGGGCAGCAATCAGCCCCAGCATTTT.

This clone was recorded a few times. The chain couples TRBV4-3 to TRBJ2-7, with TRBD1 identical over 10 bases. Germline V CDR1 and CDR2: LGHNA, YSLEER. Trimming at V came to 1 base and at J to 3 bases, leaving 9 bases not matched to a gene. There are 17 residues in the CDR3. The CDR3 nucleotides read TGCGCCAGCAGCCAAGCCCTCCCGGGACAGGGGATCTACGAGCAGTACTTC. This codes for CASSQALPGQGIYEQYF.

V usage is TRBV2 and J usage is TRBJ1-2; 11 bases line up with TRBD1. Trimming at V came to 2 bases and at J to 8 bases, leaving 4 bases not matched to a gene. Germline CDR1 reads SNHLY; CDR2 reads FYNNEI. CDR3 size: 14 residues. As DNA, the CDR3 is TGTGCCAGCAGTGAATTGGGACAGGGGGGCGGCTACACCTTC. Protein: CASSELGQGGGYTF.

The J gene is TRBJ2-1, the V gene TRBV5-1; D is perhaps TRBD2 (6 bases). V was pared by 5 bases and J by 7 bases, with 16 bases between. CDR3 length: 14 residues. The germline gives CDR1 SGHRS, CDR2 YFSETQ. This chain's CDR3 is CASRRGNSGNEQFF. The DNA of the CDR3 is TGCGCCAGCAGGCGGGGTAATTCAGGAAATGAGCAGTTCTTC.

The rearrangement joins TRBV4-3 to TRBJ2-5, with TRBD2 matching over 11 bases. CDR1 and CDR2 (germline): LGHNA, YSLEER. There are 17 residues in the CDR3. V shed 1 base and J 3 bases; nucleotides not matched to a gene: 7. The CDR3 region is CASSQGFTTSGEETQYF. The CDR3 region has the DNA TGCGCCAGCAGCCAAGGGTTTACGACTAGCGGGGAAGAGACCCAGTACTTC.

The V and J genes are TRBV29-1 and TRBJ1-1; D is ambiguous. V was trimmed by 8 bases and J by 0 bases, leaving 10 bases between them. The V gene's germline CDR1 is SQVTM and CDR2 ANQGSEA. The CDR3 length is 12 residues. The CDR3 is CSIRRVNTEAFF. The CDR3 nucleotides are TGCAGCATAAGGAGAGTGAACACTGAAGCTTTCTTT.

The chain recombines TRBV25-1 with TRBJ2-2, with 10 bases matching TRBD1. Germline CDR1 and CDR2: MGHDK and SYGVNS. V gave up 8 bases and J gave up 4 bases; unmatched junction bases: 10. The CDR3 runs 16 residues. The CDR3 region is CASETKDRGITGELFF. The CDR3 DNA follows: TGTGCCAGCGAAACCAAGGACAGGGGGATCACCGGGGAGCTGTTTTTT.

The chain employs TRBV5-1 and TRBJ2-3, with a tentative D call TRBD2 (6 bases). Trimming cost V 8 bases and J 1 base, with 17 bases left between them. This CDR3 comprises 15 residues. Germline assignment: CDR1 SGHRS and CDR2 YFSETQ. Here the CDR3 reads CASTPIGGGTDTQYF. As DNA, the CDR3 is TGCGCCAGTACCCCTATCGGGGGTGGCACAGATACGCAGTATTTT. Together with reference TRBV5-1 and TRBJ2-3, the CDR3 gives the full variable domain: KAGVTQTPRYLIKTRGQQVTLSCSPISGHRSVSWYQQTPGQGLQFLFEYFSETQRNKGNFPGRFSGRQFSNSRSEMNVSTLELGDSALYLCASTPIGGGTDTQYFGPGTRLTVL.

The CDR3 reads CASSPVGLAQETQYF. The CDR3 DNA is TGTGCCAGCAGCCCTGTGGGACTAGCGCAAGAGACCCAGTACTTC. V usage is TRBV7-2 and J usage is TRBJ2-5; the match to TRBD2 covers 10 bases. V lost 5 bases and J lost 2; bases outside the gene matches: 5. This CDR3 comprises 15 residues. Germline V gene data show CDR1 as SGHTA and CDR2 as FQGNSA.

V and J are TRBV7-2 and TRBJ1-6; unclear D gene. Germline-derived CDR1 and CDR2 are SGHTA and FQGNSA. Trimming pared 3 bases from V and 5 bases from J, leaving 5 bases between. The CDR3 sequence is 13 residues long. CDR3 nucleotide sequence: TGTGCCAGCAGCTTTAATAATAATTCACCCCTCCACTTT. The encoded protein is CASSFNNNSPLHF. Looking up the rest from reference TRBV7-2 and TRBJ1-6 gives the full variable domain: GAGVSQSPSNKVTEKGKDVELRCDPISGHTALYWYRQSLGQGLEFLIYFQGNSAPDKSGLPSDRFSAERTGGSVSTLTIQRTQQEDSAVYLCASSFNNNSPLHFGNGTRLTVT.

The J gene is TRBJ2-1, the V gene TRBV9, with 8 bases lining up with TRBD2. J gave up 7 bases and V 0 bases, and 6 bases lay outside the gene matches. Germline CDR1 SGDLS, CDR2 YYNGEE. The CDR3 contains 15 residues. CDR3 sequence: CASSVELAGRNEQFF. As DNA, the CDR3 is TGTGCCAGCAGCGTAGAGTTAGCGGGGAGGAATGAGCAGTTCTTC.

This chain connects TRBV2 to TRBJ2-1, with 7 bases identical to TRBD1. CDR1 and CDR2 (germline): SNHLY, FYNNEI. With 6 bases clipped from V and 3 bases from J, the junction kept 8 bases outside the gene matches. CDR3 size: 15 residues. CDR3 coding DNA: TGTGCCAGCAGCAGAACGACAGGGATCTACAATGAGCAGTTCTTC. It is translated as CASSRTTGIYNEQFF.

This clone occurred a few times. The rearrangement joins TRBV6-1 to TRBJ1-1; a weak D match, TRBD1 (5 bases). Germline CDR1 and CDR2: MNHNS and SASEGT. V lost 3 bases to trimming and J lost 5 bases, with 10 bases between them. The CDR3 is 13 amino acids. The CDR3 is CASSDREITEAFF. Written as DNA, the CDR3 is TGTGCCAGCAGTGACAGGGAAATAACTGAAGCTTTCTTT.

This chain connects TRBV28 to TRBJ1-1; TRBD1 is a possible D gene (5 bases). CDR1 MDHEN and CDR2 SYDVKM come from the germline V gene. The V end was cut by 6 bases, the J end by 1 base, with 9 bases between. The CDR3 is made up of 13 amino acids. The CDR3 region is CASSRQRNTEAFF. The CDR3 nucleotides are TGTGCCAGCAGCAGACAGAGGAACACTGAAGCTTTCTTT.

The chain recombines TRBV6-6 with TRBJ1-5; D is perhaps TRBD1 (6 bases). The V end was cut by 0 bases, the J end by 5 bases, with 8 bases between. The CDR3 has 14 residues. CDR1 is MNHNY and CDR2 is SVGAGI in the germline V gene (reference sequence). In nucleotides, the CDR3 is TGTGCCAGCAGTTACTCGGCAGGGGATCAGCCCCAGCATTTT. Protein sequence: CASSYSAGDQPQHF.